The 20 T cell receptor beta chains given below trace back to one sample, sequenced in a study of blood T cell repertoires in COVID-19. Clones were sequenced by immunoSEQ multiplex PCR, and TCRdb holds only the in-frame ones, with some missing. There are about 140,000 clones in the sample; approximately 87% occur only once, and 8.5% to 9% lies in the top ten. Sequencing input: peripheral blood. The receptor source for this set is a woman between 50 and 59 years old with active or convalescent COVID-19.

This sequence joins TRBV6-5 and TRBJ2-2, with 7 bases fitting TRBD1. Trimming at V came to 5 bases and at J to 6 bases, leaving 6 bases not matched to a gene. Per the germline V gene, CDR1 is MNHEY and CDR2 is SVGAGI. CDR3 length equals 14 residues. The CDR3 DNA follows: TGTGCCAGCAGTACAGGGGAAGCGTCCGGGGAGCTGTTTTTT. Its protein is CASSTGEASGELFF.

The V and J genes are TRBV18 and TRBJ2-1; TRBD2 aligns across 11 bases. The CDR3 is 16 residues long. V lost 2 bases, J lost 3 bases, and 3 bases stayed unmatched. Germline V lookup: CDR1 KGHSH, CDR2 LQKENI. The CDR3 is CASSPFTSGGYNEQFF. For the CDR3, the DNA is TGTGCCAGCTCACCATTTACTAGCGGGGGCTACAATGAGCAGTTCTTC.

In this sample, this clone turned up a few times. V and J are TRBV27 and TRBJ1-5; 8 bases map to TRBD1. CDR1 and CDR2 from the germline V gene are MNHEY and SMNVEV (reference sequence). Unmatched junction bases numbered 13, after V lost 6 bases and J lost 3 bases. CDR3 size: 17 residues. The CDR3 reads CASRLRSGTGFNQPQHF. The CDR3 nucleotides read TGTGCCAGCAGACTACGGTCTGGGACAGGTTTCAATCAGCCCCAGCATTTT.

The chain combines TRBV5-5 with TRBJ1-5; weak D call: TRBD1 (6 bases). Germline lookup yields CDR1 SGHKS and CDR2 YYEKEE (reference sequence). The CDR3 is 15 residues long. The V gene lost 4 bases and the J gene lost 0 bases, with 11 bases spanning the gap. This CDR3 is CASSRGGLSNQPQHF. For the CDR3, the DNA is TGTGCCAGCAGCAGGGGGGGGCTTAGCAATCAGCCCCAGCATTTT.

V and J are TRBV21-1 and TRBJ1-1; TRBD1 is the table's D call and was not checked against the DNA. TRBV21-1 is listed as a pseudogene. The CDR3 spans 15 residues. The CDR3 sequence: CASSNGDRGKAEAFF. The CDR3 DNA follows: TGTGCCAGCAGCAATGGGGACAGGGGGAAGGCTGAAGCTTTCTTT.

CDR3 in DNA: TGTGCCTGGAGTTTCGGGGAGTCGCATCAGCCCCAGCATTTT. Amino acid sequence: CAWSFGESHQPQHF. The J gene is TRBJ1-5, the V gene TRBV30; D is unresolved. The CDR3 totals 14 residues. The ends were cut back, 2 bases at V and 5 bases at J, with 13 bases in the middle. Germline V gives CDR1 GTSNPN, CDR2 SVGIG (reference sequence).

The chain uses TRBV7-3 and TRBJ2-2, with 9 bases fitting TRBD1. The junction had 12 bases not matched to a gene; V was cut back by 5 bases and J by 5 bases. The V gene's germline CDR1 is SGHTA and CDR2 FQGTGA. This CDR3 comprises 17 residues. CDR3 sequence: CASSRTSPGTGTGELFF. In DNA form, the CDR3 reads TGTGCCAGCAGCCGGACGAGTCCCGGGACAGGGACCGGGGAGCTGTTTTTT. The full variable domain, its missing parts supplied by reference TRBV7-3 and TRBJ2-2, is GAGVSQTPSNKVTEKGKYVELRCDPISGHTALYWYRQSLGQGPEFLIYFQGTGAADDSGLPNDRFFAVRPEGSVSTLKIQRTERGDSAVYLCASSRTSPGTGTGELFFGEGSRLTVL.

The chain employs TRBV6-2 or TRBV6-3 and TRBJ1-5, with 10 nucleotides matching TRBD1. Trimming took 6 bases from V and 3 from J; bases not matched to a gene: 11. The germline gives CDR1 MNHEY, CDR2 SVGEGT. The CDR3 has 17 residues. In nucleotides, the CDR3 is TGTGCCAGCAGCCCTACCGACAGGGGGCGGATCAATCAGCCCCAGCATTTT. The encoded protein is CASSPTDRGRINQPQHF.

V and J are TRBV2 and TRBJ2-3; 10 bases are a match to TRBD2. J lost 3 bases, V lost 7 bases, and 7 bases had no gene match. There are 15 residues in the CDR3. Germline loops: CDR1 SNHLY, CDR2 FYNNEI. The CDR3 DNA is TGTGCCAGCAATCCCTTAGCGGGAGGTACAGATACGCAGTATTTT. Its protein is CASNPLAGGTDTQYF.

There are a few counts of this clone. The CDR3 region is CASSGPGRGSNQPQHF. DNA for the CDR3: TGTGCCAGTAGTGGACCGGGACGGGGGAGCAATCAGCCCCAGCATTTT. The V gene is TRBV19, the J gene TRBJ1-5; TRBD1 might be the D (5 bases). The CDR3 is 16 amino acids. CDR1 and CDR2 from the germline V gene are LNHDA and SQIVND (reference sequence). The ends were cut back, 5 bases at V and 1 base at J, with 15 bases in the middle.

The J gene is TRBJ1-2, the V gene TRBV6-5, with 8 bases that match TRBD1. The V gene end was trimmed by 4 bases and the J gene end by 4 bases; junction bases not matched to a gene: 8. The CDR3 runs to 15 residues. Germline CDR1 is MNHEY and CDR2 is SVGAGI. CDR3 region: CASSSPGQAAYGYTF. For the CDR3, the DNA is TGTGCCAGCAGTTCACCGGGACAGGCCGCCTATGGCTACACCTTC.

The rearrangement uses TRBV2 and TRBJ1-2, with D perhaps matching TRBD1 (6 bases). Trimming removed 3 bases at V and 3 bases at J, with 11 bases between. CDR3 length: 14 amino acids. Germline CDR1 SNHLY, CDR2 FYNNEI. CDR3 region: CASSDPPGDYGYTF. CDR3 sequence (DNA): TGTGCCAGCAGTGACCCCCCAGGGGACTATGGCTACACCTTC. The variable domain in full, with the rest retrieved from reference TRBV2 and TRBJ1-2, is EPEVTQTPSHQVTQMGQEVILRCVPISNHLYFYWYRQILGQKVEFLVSFYNNEISEKSEIFDDQFSVERPDGSNFTLKIRSTKLEDSAMYFCASSDPPGDYGYTFGSGTRLTVV.

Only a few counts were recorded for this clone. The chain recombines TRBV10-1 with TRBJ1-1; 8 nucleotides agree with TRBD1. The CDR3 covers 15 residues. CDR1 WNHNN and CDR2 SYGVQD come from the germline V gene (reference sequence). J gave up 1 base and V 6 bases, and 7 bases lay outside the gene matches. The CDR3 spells CASRDRVCENTEAFF. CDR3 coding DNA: TGCGCCAGCAGGGACAGGGTTTGTGAGAACACTGAAGCTTTCTTT.

This CDR3 reads CAWSGTTHYNEQFF. In DNA form, the CDR3 reads TGTGCCTGGAGTGGAACTACCCACTACAATGAGCAGTTCTTC. This rearrangement joins TRBV30 to TRBJ2-1; D is undetermined. Germline V gene lookup returns CDR1 GTSNPN and CDR2 SVGIG (reference sequence). This CDR3 is 14 amino acids long. V lost 1 base, J lost 3 bases, and 10 bases lay in between.

The CDR3 is CASSTTGSHYTF. DNA of the CDR3: TGTGCCAGCAGTACGACGGGATCCCACTACACCTTC. The gene calls are TRBV28 and TRBJ1-2; D not certain. This CDR3 is built from 12 residues. Germline CDR1 MDHEN, CDR2 SYDVKM. V was pared by 5 bases and J by 10 bases, with 14 bases between.

This chain's CDR3 is CASSLEGAGEAFF. The CDR3 DNA reads TGTGCCAGCAGTTTAGAGGGGGCGGGTGAAGCTTTCTTT. The chain has TRBV12-3 or TRBV12-4 and TRBJ1-1, with 7 bases aligning to TRBD1. The CDR3 totals 13 residues. J gave up 7 bases and V 1 base, and 3 bases lay outside the gene matches.

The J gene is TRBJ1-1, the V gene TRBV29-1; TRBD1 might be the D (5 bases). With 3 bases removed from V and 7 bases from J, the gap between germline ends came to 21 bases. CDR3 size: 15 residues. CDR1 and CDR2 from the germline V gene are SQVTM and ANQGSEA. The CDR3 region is CSVEVAGFEGLEAFF. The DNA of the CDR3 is TGCAGCGTTGAGGTTGCAGGGTTTGAGGGACTTGAAGCTTTCTTT.

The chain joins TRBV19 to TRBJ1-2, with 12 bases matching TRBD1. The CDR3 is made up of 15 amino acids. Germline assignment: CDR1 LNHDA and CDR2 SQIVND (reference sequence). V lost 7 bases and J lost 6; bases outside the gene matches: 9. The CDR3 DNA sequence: TGTGCCAGTACCCCATGGGGGACAGGGGGCAATGGCTACACCTTC. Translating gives CASTPWGTGGNGYTF. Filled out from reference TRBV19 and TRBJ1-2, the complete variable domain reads DGGITQSPKYLFRKEGQNVTLSCEQNLNHDAMYWYRQDPGQGLRLIYYSQIVNDFQKGDIAEGYSVSREKKESFPLTVTSAQKNPTAFYLCASTPWGTGGNGYTFGSGTRLTVV.

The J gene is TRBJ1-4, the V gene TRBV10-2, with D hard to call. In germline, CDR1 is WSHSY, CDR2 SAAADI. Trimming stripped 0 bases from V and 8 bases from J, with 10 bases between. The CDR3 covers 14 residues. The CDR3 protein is CASSESAGREKLFF. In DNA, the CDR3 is TGCGCCAGCAGTGAGTCGGCAGGCCGGGAAAAACTGTTTTTT.

The CDR3 loop is CASSLAGLVNEQFF. CDR3 DNA: TGTGCCAGCAGCTTAGCAGGACTAGTAAATGAGCAGTTCTTC. The chain carries TRBV7-2 and TRBJ2-1; 7 bases agree with TRBD2. Germline CDR1 SGHTA, CDR2 FQGNSA. The CDR3 is made up of 14 amino acids. Unmatched junction bases numbered 3, after V lost 0 bases and J lost 7 bases.